Below, 20 T cell receptor beta chains from the same sample are listed, as sequenced in a study of shared clonotypes between healthy human individuals. Some clones are missing from TCRdb's copy, which holds only in-frame ones; the method was immunoSEQ multiplex PCR. The data contain roughly 1,100,000 clones, about 74% of them singletons. The sequenced material came from memory CD4+ T cells sorted from blood. As for subset: CD45RA-negative fraction. The receptors were sampled from a young man in good health.

The chain joins TRBV4-3 to TRBJ2-3, with a tentative D call TRBD1 (6 bases). The CDR3 totals 16 residues. Germline values: CDR1 LGHNA, CDR2 YSLEER. With 3 bases removed from V and 0 bases from J, the gap between germline ends came to 13 bases. The CDR3 region is CASSQAGTTSTDTQYF. The CDR3 DNA follows: TGCGCCAGCAGCCAGGCTGGGACAACAAGCACAGATACGCAGTATTTT.

This clone was detected once. The V and J genes are TRBV5-6 and TRBJ1-1, with D tentatively TRBD1 (5 bases). Germline CDR1 reads SGHDT; CDR2 reads YYEEEE. The CDR3 is 14 amino acids. The germline V and J ends were trimmed by 2 bases and 1 base, with 9 bases remaining between them. The CDR3 spells CASSFATGNTEAFF. In nucleotides, the CDR3 is TGTGCCAGCAGCTTCGCTACAGGGAACACTGAAGCTTTCTTT.

The chain combines TRBV5-1 with TRBJ2-7, with TRBD1 as a possible D gene (5 bases). The germline V gene encodes CDR1 SGHRS and CDR2 YFSETQ. With 1 base removed from V and 5 bases from J, the gap between germline ends came to 13 bases. The CDR3 length is 14 residues. The CDR3 region is CASSLMQAGHEQYF. CDR3 DNA sequence: TGCGCCAGCAGCTTGATGCAGGCAGGGCACGAGCAGTACTTC.

The chain joins TRBV27 to TRBJ1-4; 10 nucleotides agree with TRBD1. The CDR3 covers 20 residues. CDR1 MNHEY and CDR2 SMNVEV come from the germline V gene (reference sequence). Trimming removed 1 base from V and 5 bases from J; junction bases left unmatched: 16. The CDR3 loop reads CASSLFPPEGQGNLNEKLFF. Written as DNA, the CDR3 is TGTGCCAGCAGTTTATTTCCCCCCGAGGGACAGGGGAACTTAAATGAAAAACTGTTTTTT.

This clone was observed a handful of times. J is TRBJ2-3 and V is TRBV6-5; D gene uncertain. CDR1 is MNHEY, CDR2 SVGAGI, per germline. This CDR3 spans 15 amino acids. V was clipped by 3 bases and J by 2 bases, with 12 bases between them. Here the CDR3 DNA reads TGTGCCAGCAGTTATGGCGGAGCCCTCACAGATACGCAGTATTTT. Its translation is CASSYGGALTDTQYF.

The V call is TRBV4-1, the J call TRBJ2-3; D may be TRBD1 or TRBD2 (5 bases each). V shed 2 bases and J shed 1 base, with 16 bases lying between them. The CDR3 runs 17 residues. Per germline, CDR1 MGHRA and CDR2 YSYEKL. The CDR3 DNA reads TGCGCCAGCAGCCAAACCCCTCGGTTGGGGGGCACAGATACGCAGTATTTT. Residues: CASSQTPRLGGTDTQYF.

The CDR3 reads CASSALDRGNQPQHF. The CDR3 DNA follows: TGTGCCAGCAGTGCCCTTGACAGGGGCAATCAGCCCCAGCATTTT. This chain joins TRBV6-5 and TRBJ1-5; TRBD1 matches 7 bases. The CDR3 sequence is 15 residues long. The V segment lost 5 bases and the J segment 2 bases; nucleotides outside the gene matches: 6. Per the germline V gene, CDR1 is MNHEY and CDR2 is SVGAGI.

This chain joins TRBV10-2 and TRBJ1-2; D gene unclear. The CDR3 extends over 14 amino acids. Trimming stripped 0 bases from V and 5 bases from J, with 10 bases between. CDR1 is WSHSY and CDR2 is SAAADI in the germline V gene. The DNA of the CDR3 is TGCGCCAGCAGTGAGTCGGGGTGGCAATATGGCTACACCTTC. Translated, it gives CASSESGWQYGYTF.

This clone came up once. The chain couples TRBV5-4 to TRBJ2-5, with 7 bases identical to TRBD2. The V gene end was trimmed by 3 bases and the J gene end by 1 base; junction bases not matched to a gene: 6. The V gene's germline CDR1 is SGHNT and CDR2 YYREEE (reference sequence). This CDR3 comprises 15 residues. DNA for the CDR3: TGTGCCAGCAGCTCGGGGGGACTCCTCCAAGAGACCCAGTACTTC. Its translation: CASSSGGLLQETQYF.

The chain uses TRBV9 and TRBJ2-3; D remains ambiguous. Germline V CDR1 and CDR2: SGDLS, YYNGEE. Trimming removed 2 bases from V and 6 bases from J, with 10 bases in between. This CDR3 has 13 amino acids. This CDR3 reads CASSVSRWDTQYF. The CDR3 region has the DNA TGTGCCAGCAGCGTTTCCCGGTGGGATACGCAGTATTTT.

The chain employs TRBV5-6 and TRBJ1-6, with D uncertain. This CDR3 is built from 15 residues. V was shortened by 0 bases and J by 3 bases, with 7 bases between the two germline ends. Germline CDR1 SGHDT, CDR2 YYEEEE. CDR3 in DNA: TGTGCCAGCAGCTTGGGGACCTTCTATAATTCACCCCTCCACTTT. Its protein product is CASSLGTFYNSPLHF.

This chain connects TRBV4-3 to TRBJ1-2; the D gene is possibly TRBD1 (6 bases). The CDR3 totals 16 residues. Trimming took off 3 bases at V and 5 bases at J, with 19 bases between the two ends. Germline V CDR1 and CDR2: LGHNA, YSLEER. The CDR3 spells CASSQDSGGARYGYTF. The CDR3 DNA reads TGCGCCAGCAGCCAGGACTCGGGGGGGGCGCGTTATGGCTACACCTTC.

Here the CDR3 reads CASSPPTSGVADTQYF. The CDR3 bases are TGTGCCAGCTCACCACCGACTAGCGGGGTCGCAGATACGCAGTATTTT. The rearrangement joins TRBV18 to TRBJ2-3; 11 bases align to TRBD2. V lost 0 bases and J lost 4; bases outside the gene matches: 3. CDR1 is KGHSH and CDR2 is LQKENI in the germline V gene. CDR3 length: 16 residues. The full variable domain, with the rest looked up from reference TRBV18 and TRBJ2-3, is NAGVMQNPRHLVRRRGQEARLRCSPMKGHSHVYWYRQLPEEGLKFMVYLQKENIIDESGMPKERFSAEFPKEGPSILRIQQVVRGDSAAYFCASSPPTSGVADTQYFGPGTRLTVL.

As to this clone: Other nucleotide sequences from this sample produce the same CDR3. The rearrangement links TRBV14 to TRBJ2-1, with 10 positions matching TRBD2. CDR3 size: 16 residues. CDR1 SGHDN and CDR2 FVKESK come from the germline V gene. With V trimmed by 0 bases and J by 3 bases, 2 bases remained unmatched. The DNA of the CDR3 is TGTGCCAGCAGCCAAGAGAGCGGGGGGGGCTACAATGAGCAGTTCTTC. It codes for CASSQESGGGYNEQFF. Looking up the rest from reference TRBV14 and TRBJ2-1 gives the full variable domain: EAGVTQFPSHSVIEKGQTVTLRCDPISGHDNLYWYRRVMGKEIKFLLHFVKESKQDESGMPNNRFLAERTGGTYSTLKVQPAELEDSGVYFCASSQESGGGYNEQFFGPGTRLTVL.

This chain joins TRBV6-6 and TRBJ2-7; D remains ambiguous. V gave up 0 bases and J gave up 3 bases, with 12 bases separating them. Germline V gene data show CDR1 as MNHNY and CDR2 as SVGAGI (reference sequence). The CDR3 is 15 amino acids. The CDR3 bases are TGTGCCAGCAGTTACTCGGAGTTAGAATTCTACGAGCAGTACTTC. Translation gives CASSYSELEFYEQYF.

The chain joins TRBV6-1 to TRBJ2-7; 7 bases are shared with TRBD2. The CDR3 length is 15 residues. Germline V gene sequence: CDR1 MNHNS, CDR2 SASEGT. Unmatched junction bases numbered 12, after V lost 7 bases and J lost 3 bases. Here the CDR3 DNA reads TGTGCCAGCAACGCCCTGGGCAGGGAGGGCTACGAGCAGTACTTC. Translation: CASNALGREGYEQYF.

The CDR3 loop is CASSSTERSSYNEQFF. The CDR3 DNA sequence: TGTGCCAGCAGTTCCACCGAGCGGAGCTCCTACAATGAGCAGTTCTTC. This sequence joins TRBV6-6 and TRBJ2-1; D is possibly TRBD2 (5 bases). The germline V gene encodes CDR1 MNHNY and CDR2 SVGAGI (reference sequence). V was cut by 4 bases and J by 0 bases, with 13 bases left in between. There are 16 residues in the CDR3.

V is TRBV5-1 and J is TRBJ2-7; 10 bases are a match to TRBD1. Germline CDR1 and CDR2: SGHRS and YFSETQ. The CDR3 loop spans 16 amino acids. J was trimmed by 3 bases and V by 2 bases; bases with no gene match: 8. CDR3 in amino acids: CASSFGQGQGVYEQYF. The CDR3 bases are TGCGCCAGCAGCTTCGGCCAAGGACAGGGGGTCTACGAGCAGTACTTC.

There are a few counts of this clone. Other DNA variants within this sample encode the same CDR3. The chain couples TRBV5-4 to TRBJ2-1; D is ambiguous. CDR1 SGHNT and CDR2 YYREEE come from the germline V gene (reference sequence). The ends were cut back, 1 base at V and 8 bases at J, with 4 bases in the middle. The CDR3 is 11 amino acids. The chain's CDR3 is CASSLRDEQFF. The DNA for the CDR3 is TGTGCCAGCAGCTTGAGGGATGAGCAGTTCTTC. The full variable domain, in which reference TRBV5-4 and TRBJ2-1 provide the parts outside the CDR3, is ETGVTQSPTHLIKTRGQQVTLRCSSQSGHNTVSWYQQALGQGPQFIFQYYREEENGRGNFPPRFSGLQFPNYSSELNVNALELDDSALYLCASSLRDEQFFGPGTRLTVL.

The chain carries TRBV30 and TRBJ2-1, with 12 positions matching TRBD2. The CDR3 consists of 17 residues. Germline lookup yields CDR1 GTSNPN and CDR2 SVGIG (reference sequence). The ends lost 1 base at V and 0 bases at J; junction bases unmatched: 4. CDR3 nucleotide sequence: TGTGCCTGGAGTGCTAGCGGGAGGGGTAGCTCCTACAATGAGCAGTTCTTC. This gives the protein CAWSASGRGSSYNEQFF.